The present T cell receptor (beta chain) was sequenced within a study of beta chain features in type 1 diabetes. The CDR3 is 15 residues long. V trimming: 2 bases; J trimming: 4 bases; junction bases outside the gene matches: 4. Germline CDR1 reads SGDLS; CDR2 reads YYNGEE. Without exception, sorted populations had purity beyond 95%. This clone occurred a few times. Its cognate antigen is unknown. Findings and caveats of the study: Patients with Type 1 diabetes showed moderately but significantly shorter TCRB CDR3s in all four CD4+ subsets. Within patients, naive, central memory and Treg TCRB repertoires seemed more similar than within healthy donors. VDJ junctions from type 1 diabetes patients carried fewer insertions and larger deletions.

The study reverse transcribed the entire isolated RNA, so it sequenced expressed TCRB transcripts. TCRdb's copy holds only in-frame clones and misses some; the assay was immunoSEQ multiplex PCR. Among around 260,000 clones listed, just over 20% were seen once. Sequencing was carried out using naive CD4+ T cells from blood. This TCR came from a woman aged 40 to 50 with type 1 diabetes. The chain uses TRBV9 and TRBJ2-7; 12 bases match TRBD2. CDR3 DNA sequence: TGTGCCAGCAGCGTTCGCGGGACTAGCGGGTACGAGCAGTACTTC. Its protein product is CASSVRGTSGYEQYF.